The clone carrying this TCR beta chain was seen many times. Before thyroid surgery, none of the patients had received any treatment. The sample is drawn from a study of metastatic and nonmetastatic thyroid tumors. Study-wide background: Blood and tumor or nodule tissue repertoires from malignant and benign thyroid patients were compared.

Using MiXCR, TCRdb re-called clones from the PCR reads. The table shows roughly 70,000 clones, with more than 15% occurring only once. This CDR3 spans 16 amino acids. J gave up 2 bases and V 5 bases, and 9 bases lay outside the gene matches. The chain joins TRBV12-3 or TRBV12-4 to TRBJ1-5; 7 nucleotides line up with TRBD1. The TCR comes from a female donor with papillary thyroid cancer or a benign thyroid nodule (not recorded which). Some clones in this sample may be carry-over from other donors' samples. Specimen: blood. The CDR3 here is CASSRDRQGRNQPQHF. CDR3 DNA sequence: TGTGCCAGCAGTCGCGATCGACAGGGTCGCAATCAGCCCCAGCATTTT.